This TCR beta chain appears in the sequencing data of a study of cytomegalovirus exposure and HLA in healthy donors. About the research overall: Later analysis reported that the roughly 120 validation repertoires shared the platform of the roughly 670 first-cohort repertoires.

The CDR3 length is 13 residues. After removal of 6 bases from V and 7 bases from J, the junction contained 4 bases not matched to a gene. Germline assignment: CDR1 MDHEN and CDR2 SYDVKM. Broader study findings: The authors listed around 150 TCR beta chains as cytomegalovirus-associated. Despite most TCR sequences being rare, some public TCRs occurred in many donors. The tendency of first-cohort TCR clusters to co-occur in the 120 or so validation repertoires was identified by a subsequent analysis.

The count of this clone is one. Its antigen is not identified. Profiling relied on immunoSEQ multiplex PCR, and the TCRdb table lists in-frame clones only, not all of them. Of tens of thousands of clones in the sample, about 90% were seen once. The rearrangement links TRBV28 to TRBJ1-2, with 11 bases fitting TRBD1. Sequencing was carried out using PBMCs. The sequence was collected from a woman aged 18 to 35 in good health and CMV-seronegative. The CDR3: CASRGQGESGYTF. The CDR3 bases are TGTGCCAGCAGGGGACAGGGGGAGTCTGGCTACACCTTC.